Each of the 10 T cell receptor beta chains below was sequenced from the same sample in a study of a mutant IDH1 vaccine in newly diagnosed glioma. Time point reported: baseline, week 1 (first vaccination visit). Regarding treatment: pre-vaccination baseline after standard-of-care therapy. Using immunoSEQ multiplex PCR, the repertoire was profiled, and TCRdb retains in-frame clones only, with some absent. The repertoire includes around 89,000 clones, about 80% of them detected once, and approximately 7.4% sits in the top ten. Material: PBMCs, obtained from a glioma patient treated with radiotherapy, temozolomide or both. The receptors here all came from a woman aged 45 to 65 with glioma.

V and J are TRBV11-3 and TRBJ1-4; no clear D. The V gene lost 5 bases and the J gene lost 1 base, with 20 bases spanning the gap. The germline V gene has CDR1 SGHNT and CDR2 YENEEA. CDR3 size: 18 residues. The CDR3 reads CASSRHPPGYGTNEKLFF. CDR3 DNA sequence: TGTGCCAGCAGCCGACACCCCCCGGGATACGGAACTAATGAAAAACTGTTTTTT.

This clone was detected only once. The J gene is TRBJ2-3, the V gene TRBV10-1; 7 positions agree with TRBD1. This CDR3 has 13 residues. Germline V CDR1 and CDR2: WNHNN, SYGVQD (reference sequence). V was clipped by 8 bases and J by 5 bases; unmatched bases: 7. DNA of the CDR3: TGCGCCAGCTCGACAGGGCCGCGAGATACGCAGTATTTT. Translating gives CASSTGPRDTQYF.

The chain couples TRBV28 to TRBJ1-3; no clear D. The CDR3 spans 14 residues. Trimming took off 2 bases at V and 2 bases at J, with 7 bases between the two ends. Germline CDR1 reads MDHEN; CDR2 reads SYDVKM. In DNA, the CDR3 is TGTGCCAGCAGTTTACGAGGGACTGGAAACACCATATATTTT. This gives the protein CASSLRGTGNTIYF.

This clone showed up just a few times. The same CDR3 also results from other DNA sequences found in this sample. The chain recombines TRBV5-1 with TRBJ1-1; possibly TRBD1 for D (5 bases). The CDR3 runs to 14 residues. The V gene's germline CDR1 is SGHRS and CDR2 YFSETQ. The germline V and J ends were trimmed by 0 bases and 3 bases, with 9 bases remaining between them. CDR3 bases: TGCGCCAGCAGCTTGGCCGGGGGGTACACTGAAGCTTTCTTT. Amino acids: CASSLAGGYTEAFF. The variable domain in full, completed from reference TRBV5-1 and TRBJ1-1, reads KAGVTQTPRYLIKTRGQQVTLSCSPISGHRSVSWYQQTPGQGLQFLFEYFSETQRNKGNFPGRFSGRQFSNSRSEMNVSTLELGDSALYLCASSLAGGYTEAFFGQGTRLTVV.

The chain employs TRBV27 and TRBJ2-7, with a weak D call TRBD2 (5 bases). Per the germline V gene, CDR1 is MNHEY and CDR2 is SMNVEV (reference sequence). With 4 bases removed from V and 2 bases from J, the gap between germline ends came to 18 bases. The CDR3 loop spans 16 amino acids. CDR3 bases: TGTGCCAGCAGTTCCGCGGACGGCCTGAGGGCCTACGAGCAGTACTTC. Translating gives CASSSADGLRAYEQYF.

This chain uses TRBV19 with TRBJ1-5; 7 bases map to TRBD1. Germline V CDR1 and CDR2: LNHDA, SQIVND (reference sequence). The CDR3 extends over 17 amino acids. With 1 base clipped from V and 0 bases from J, the junction kept 6 bases outside the gene matches. The DNA for the CDR3 is TGTGCCAGTAGTATAGCCAGGGGGGGAAATAGCAATCAGCCCCAGCATTTT. The encoded protein is CASSIARGGNSNQPQHF.

The chain joins TRBV4-3 to TRBJ2-3, with 7 positions matching TRBD2. The V and J ends lost 1 base and 6 bases, in that order; junction bases with no gene match: 4. The CDR3 loop spans 14 amino acids. In germline, CDR1 is LGHNA, CDR2 YSLEER. CDR3 in amino acids: CASSQGRGWDTQYF. The CDR3 nucleotides read TGCGCCAGCAGCCAAGGGCGGGGGTGGGATACGCAGTATTTT.

The chain uses TRBV11-3 and TRBJ2-7; no reliable D call. Germline V gene data show CDR1 as SGHNT and CDR2 as YENEEA. V gave up 4 bases and J gave up 3 bases, with 4 bases separating them. This CDR3 is built from 11 residues. CDR3 nucleotides: TGTGCCAGCAGCTCTGACTACGAGCAGTACTTC. Residues: CASSSDYEQYF.

This chain uses TRBV6-5 with TRBJ1-2, with 7 bases lining up with TRBD1. The V gene end was trimmed by 6 bases and the J gene end by 3 bases; junction bases not matched to a gene: 4. Germline V lookup: CDR1 MNHEY, CDR2 SVGAGI. The CDR3 length is 13 residues. The CDR3: CASSRGTDYGYTF. The CDR3 nucleotides read TGTGCCAGCAGCCGAGGGACAGACTATGGCTACACCTTC.

The chain recombines TRBV25-1 with TRBJ2-7; 9 bases match TRBD1. This CDR3 is 16 amino acids long. Germline lookup yields CDR1 MGHDK and CDR2 SYGVNS. Trimming removed 5 bases from V and 5 bases from J; junction bases left unmatched: 13. CDR3 loop: CASSSPRDRAVHEQYF. The CDR3, as DNA: TGTGCCAGCAGTTCCCCCCGGGACAGGGCCGTCCACGAGCAGTACTTC.